One T cell receptor (beta chain) is described in this entry. This entry comes from a study of blood T cell repertoires in COVID-19. Study-level background: Both acute and convalescent COVID-19 samples were obtained from the United States, Italy and Spain. From T cells, B-cell-depleted T cells, or PBMCs came the material, which was cDNA or gDNA.

With 2 bases removed from V and 0 bases from J, the gap between germline ends came to 8 bases. The CDR3 sequence is 16 residues long. Germline V gene lookup returns CDR1 SGHVS and CDR2 FNYEAQ. As processed by the authors: Nucleated cell number was recorded as an estimate derived from reference gene primer amplification. Sequencing used immunoSEQ multiplex PCR; TCRdb keeps in-frame clones, though not all of them. From that table come the V and J calls and clone size; the DNA was used to work out D and trimming. Among under 150,000 clones, roughly 80% were seen once, and the ten largest hold roughly 25%.

The TCR was taken from a human donor in a cohort sampled during active COVID-19. This chain joins TRBV7-6 and TRBJ2-6, with no clear D. The sample consisted of peripheral blood. The CDR3 sequence is CASSLSRNSGANVLTF. CDR3 DNA sequence: TGTGCCAGCAGCTTATCGCGGAACTCTGGGGCCAACGTCCTGACTTTC.